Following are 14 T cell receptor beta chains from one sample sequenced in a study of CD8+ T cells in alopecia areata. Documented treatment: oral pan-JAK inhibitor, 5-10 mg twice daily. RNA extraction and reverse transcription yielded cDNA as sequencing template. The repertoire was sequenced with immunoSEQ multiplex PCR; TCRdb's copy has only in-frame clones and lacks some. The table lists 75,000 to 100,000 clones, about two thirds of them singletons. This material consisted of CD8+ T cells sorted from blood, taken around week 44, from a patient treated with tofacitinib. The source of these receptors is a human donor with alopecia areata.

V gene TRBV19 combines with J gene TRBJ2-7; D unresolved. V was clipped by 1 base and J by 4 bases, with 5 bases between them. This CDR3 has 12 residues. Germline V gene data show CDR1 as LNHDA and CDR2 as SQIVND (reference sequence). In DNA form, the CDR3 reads TGTGCCAGTAGTATAGGAAGATACGAGCAGTACTTC. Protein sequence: CASSIGRYEQYF.

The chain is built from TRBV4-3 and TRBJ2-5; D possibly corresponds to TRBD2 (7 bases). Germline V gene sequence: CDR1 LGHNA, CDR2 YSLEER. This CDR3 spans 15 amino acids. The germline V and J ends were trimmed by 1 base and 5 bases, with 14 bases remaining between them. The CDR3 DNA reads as TGCGCCAGCAGCCAAGGTCGGGGGGCCGGGGAGACCCAGTACTTC. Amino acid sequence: CASSQGRGAGETQYF.

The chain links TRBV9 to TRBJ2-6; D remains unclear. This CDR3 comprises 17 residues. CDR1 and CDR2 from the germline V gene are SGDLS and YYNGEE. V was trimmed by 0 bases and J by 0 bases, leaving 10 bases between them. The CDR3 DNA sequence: TGTGCCAGCAGCGTAGATAACGTATTCTCTGGGGCCAACGTCCTGACTTTC. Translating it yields CASSVDNVFSGANVLTF.

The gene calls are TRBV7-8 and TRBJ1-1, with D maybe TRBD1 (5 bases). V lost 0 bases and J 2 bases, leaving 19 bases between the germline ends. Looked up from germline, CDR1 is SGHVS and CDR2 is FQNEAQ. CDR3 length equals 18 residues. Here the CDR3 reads CASSLALDGVTANTEAFF. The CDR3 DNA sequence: TGTGCCAGCAGCTTAGCACTGGATGGTGTGACAGCTAACACTGAAGCTTTCTTT.

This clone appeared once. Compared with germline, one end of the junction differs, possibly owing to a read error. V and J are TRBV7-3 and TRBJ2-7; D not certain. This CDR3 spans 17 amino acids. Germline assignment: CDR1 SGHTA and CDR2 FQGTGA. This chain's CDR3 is CASSQEPPGVSSYEQYF. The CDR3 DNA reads TGCGCCAGCAGCCAAGAACCTCCGGGCGTCAGCTCCTACGAGCAGTACTTC.

The CDR3 DNA reads TGTGCCAGCAGTGCAGTTGAAGCTTTCTTT. Its translation: CASSAVEAFF. V usage is TRBV28 and J usage is TRBJ1-1; unclear D gene. Germline CDR1 is MDHEN and CDR2 is SYDVKM. The CDR3 has 10 amino acids. The ends were cut back, 5 bases at V and 7 bases at J, with 5 bases in the middle.

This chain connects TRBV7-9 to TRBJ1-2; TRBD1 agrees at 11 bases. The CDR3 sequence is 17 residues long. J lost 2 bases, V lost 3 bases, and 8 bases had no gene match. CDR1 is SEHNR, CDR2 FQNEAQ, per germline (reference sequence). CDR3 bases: TGTGCCAGCAGCTTGTGGACAGGGGGCGAGAAGAACTATGGCTACACCTTC. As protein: CASSLWTGGEKNYGYTF.

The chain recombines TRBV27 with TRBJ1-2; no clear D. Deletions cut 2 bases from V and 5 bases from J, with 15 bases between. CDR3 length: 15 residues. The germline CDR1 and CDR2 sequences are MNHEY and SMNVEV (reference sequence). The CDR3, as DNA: TGTGCCAGCAGTTTAGGTCAAGATTCCAGTTATGGCTACACCTTC. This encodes CASSLGQDSSYGYTF.

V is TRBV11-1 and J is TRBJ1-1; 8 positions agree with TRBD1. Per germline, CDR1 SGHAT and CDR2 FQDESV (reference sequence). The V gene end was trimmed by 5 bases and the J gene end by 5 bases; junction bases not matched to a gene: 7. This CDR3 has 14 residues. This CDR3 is CASSLGQGDTEAFF. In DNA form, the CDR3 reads TGTGCCAGCAGCCTAGGACAGGGTGATACTGAAGCTTTCTTT. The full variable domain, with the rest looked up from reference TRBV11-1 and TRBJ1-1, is EAEVAQSPRYKITEKSQAVAFWCDPISGHATLYWYRQILGQGPELLVQFQDESVVDDSQLPKDRFSAERLKGVDSTLKIQPAELGDSAMYLCASSLGQGDTEAFFGQGTRLTVV.

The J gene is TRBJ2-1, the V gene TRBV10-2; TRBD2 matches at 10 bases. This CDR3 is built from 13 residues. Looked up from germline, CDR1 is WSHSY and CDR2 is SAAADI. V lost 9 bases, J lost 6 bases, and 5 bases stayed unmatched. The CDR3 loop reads CASSGGKGNEQFF. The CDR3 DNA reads TGCGCCAGTAGCGGGGGGAAGGGCAATGAGCAGTTCTTC.

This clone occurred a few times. CDR3 region: CASGSGGSDTQYF. CDR3 coding DNA: TGTGCTAGTGGCTCCGGGGGATCAGATACGCAGTATTTT. J is TRBJ2-3 and V is TRBV12-5, with TRBD2 as a possible D gene (6 bases). Between the trimmed V and J ends, which lost 6 bases and 4 bases, there was a span of 11 bases. Per the germline V gene, CDR1 is LGHNT and CDR2 is FRNRAP. The CDR3 is 13 amino acids.

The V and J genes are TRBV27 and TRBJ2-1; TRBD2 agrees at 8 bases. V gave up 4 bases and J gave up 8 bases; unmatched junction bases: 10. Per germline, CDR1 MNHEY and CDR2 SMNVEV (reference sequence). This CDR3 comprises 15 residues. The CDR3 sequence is CASSSSGAGVDEQFF. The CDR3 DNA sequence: TGTGCCAGCAGTTCCTCGGGAGCGGGGGTCGATGAGCAGTTCTTC.

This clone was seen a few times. CDR3 DNA: TGTGCCAGCAGTTACACAGGGGCCTCTAACTATGGCTACACCTTC. Protein: CASSYTGASNYGYTF. The genes are TRBV5-6 and TRBJ1-2, with 7 bases fitting TRBD1. With V trimmed by 5 bases and J by 0 bases, 7 bases remained unmatched. Germline CDR1 is SGHDT and CDR2 is YYEEEE. The CDR3 loop spans 15 amino acids.

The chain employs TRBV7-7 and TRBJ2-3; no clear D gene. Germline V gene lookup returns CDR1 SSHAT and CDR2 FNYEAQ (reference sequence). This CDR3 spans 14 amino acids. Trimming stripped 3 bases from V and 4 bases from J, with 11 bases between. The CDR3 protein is CASSFGPEADTQYF. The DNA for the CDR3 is TGTGCCAGCAGCTTCGGACCTGAGGCAGATACGCAGTATTTT.